This T cell receptor beta chain derives from a study of monozygotic twins with inflammatory bowel disease. CDR3 size: 12 residues. Germline lookup yields CDR1 SEHNR and CDR2 FQNEAQ (reference sequence). Every TCR library drew on approximately 3.5 ug of total RNA. Each CDR3 protein gets one entry in TCRdb, which reprocessed the 5' RACE reads and gives no DNA. The sample data list 200,000 to 250,000 distinct CDR3 sequences. Sequences were obtained from blood. This TCR was recovered from a human donor with ulcerative colitis or Crohn's disease, or a healthy co-twin of an affected twin (not recorded which). The J gene is TRBJ1-1, the V gene TRBV7-9. The CDR3 protein is CASRGPRTEAFF.